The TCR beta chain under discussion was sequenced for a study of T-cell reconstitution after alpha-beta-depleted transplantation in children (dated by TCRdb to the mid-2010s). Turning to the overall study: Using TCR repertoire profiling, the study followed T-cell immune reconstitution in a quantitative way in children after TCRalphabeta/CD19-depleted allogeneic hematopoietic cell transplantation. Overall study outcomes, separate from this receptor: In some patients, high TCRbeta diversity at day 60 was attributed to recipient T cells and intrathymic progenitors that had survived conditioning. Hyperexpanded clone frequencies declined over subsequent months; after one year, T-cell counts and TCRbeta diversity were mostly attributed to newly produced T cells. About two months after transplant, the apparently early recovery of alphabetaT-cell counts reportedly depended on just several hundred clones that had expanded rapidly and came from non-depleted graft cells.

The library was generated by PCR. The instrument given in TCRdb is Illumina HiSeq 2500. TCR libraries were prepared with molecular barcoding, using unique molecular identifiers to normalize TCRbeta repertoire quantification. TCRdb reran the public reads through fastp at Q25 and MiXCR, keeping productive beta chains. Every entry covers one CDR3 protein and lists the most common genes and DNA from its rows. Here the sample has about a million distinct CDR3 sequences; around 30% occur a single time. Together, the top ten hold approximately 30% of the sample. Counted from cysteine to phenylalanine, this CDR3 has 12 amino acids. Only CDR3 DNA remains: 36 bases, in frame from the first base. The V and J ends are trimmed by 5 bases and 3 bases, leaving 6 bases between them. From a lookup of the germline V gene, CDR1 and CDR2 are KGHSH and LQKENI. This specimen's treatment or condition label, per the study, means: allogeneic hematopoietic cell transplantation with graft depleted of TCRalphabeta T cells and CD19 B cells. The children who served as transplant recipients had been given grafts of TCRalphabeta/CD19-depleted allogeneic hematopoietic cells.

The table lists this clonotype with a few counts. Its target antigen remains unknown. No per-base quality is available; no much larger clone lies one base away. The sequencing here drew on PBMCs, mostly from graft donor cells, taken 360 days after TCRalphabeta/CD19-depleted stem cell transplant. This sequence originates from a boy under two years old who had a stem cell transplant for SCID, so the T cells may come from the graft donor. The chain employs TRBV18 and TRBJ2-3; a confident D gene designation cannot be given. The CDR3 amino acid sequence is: CASSMRTDTQYF. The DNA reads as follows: TGTGCCAGCTCAATGAGGACAGATACGCAGTATTTT.